This TCR beta chain was identified during a study of regulatory T cells in long-lasting Graves disease. Time point meaning: persistent/refractory GD, antithyroid drugs over 5 years with positive TRAb. Generation of the TCR library employed RNA extracted from PBMCs. It was an endocrinology department in Xi'an, China, that provided the patients. CDR3 regions were amplified by Arm-PCR using iRepertoire HTBI primers to build TCR beta libraries. MiXCR was run by TCRdb on the multiplex PCR reads, yielding one entry per CDR3 protein. The table lists 400,000 or so distinct CDR3 sequences, less than 25% of them singletons. Study observations and caveats: Thyroid tissue was not sampled; only peripheral blood was.

Note on this clonotype: Antigen specificity is unknown.

Germline lookup yields CDR1 LGHNA and CDR2 YSLEER. V lost 1 base and J 7 bases, leaving 8 bases between the germline ends. CDR3 length equals 12 residues. The clonotype was recovered from a female donor with Graves disease. This material consisted of peripheral blood mononuclear cells (PBMCs), taken when the disease was refractory, from a patient treated with antithyroid drugs. The chain is built from TRBV4-3 and TRBJ2-7; D gene uncertain. CDR3 amino acids: CASSQGSGEQYF. CDR3 coding DNA: TGCGCCAGCAGCCAAGGGTCCGGGGAGCAGTACTTC.